This T cell receptor (beta chain) was captured by sequencing in a study of response to subunit inactivated influenza vaccine. The study's findings and limits: Each seasonal flu vaccination may recruit only limited new T cells, authors suggested.

This clonotype was picked up many times. Its antigen is unknown. TCRdb recomputed calls from the RT-PCR reads with MiXCR, one row per CDR3 protein. The sample has 150,000 or so distinct CDR3 sequences; 11% are singletons. Trimming shortened V by 6 bases and J by 7 bases, and 22 bases separated the two germline ends. Germline V gene sequence: CDR1 SNHLY, CDR2 FYNNEI. The length of the CDR3 is 15 residues. This sequence was found in a man in his fifties who received an inactivated influenza vaccine. This sample comprised non-naive T cells sorted from PBMCs, obtained roughly 47 days after vaccination. The chain has TRBV2 and TRBJ2-7; tentative D call: TRBD2 (6 bases). The CDR3 here is CASSYGGDPGGEQYF. In DNA form, the CDR3 reads TGTGCCAGCAGCTATGGGGGAGATCCCGGAGGGGAGCAGTACTTC.